A single sample is the source of the 32 T cell receptor beta chains below, sequenced in a study of patients and donors after allogeneic stem cell transplantation. TCRdb re-derived calls from the RT-PCR reads in MiXCR, one entry per CDR3 protein. Of about 200,000 distinct CDR3 sequences in the sample, around two fifths were seen once. Sequences were obtained from blood, either unsorted or a sorted T cell fraction (not recorded which). These receptors were obtained from a human donor who was either an allogeneic HSCT recipient or a stem cell or donor lymphocyte infusion donor (not recorded which). It is not recorded whose cells these are; they may come from a transplant donor.

V is TRBV12-2 and J is TRBJ1-1; the table's D call, TRBD1, has no DNA check behind it. TRBV12-2 is tagged as a pseudogene. This CDR3 is built from 12 residues. The CDR3 loop reads CASRPTGGEAFF. The CDR3 DNA is TGTGCAAGTCGCCCAACAGGGGGAGAAGCTTTCTTT.

The chain uses TRBV3-1 and TRBJ2-7; D is unresolved. The germline V and J ends were trimmed by 5 bases and 7 bases, with 12 bases remaining between them. This CDR3 spans 12 amino acids. Germline V gene sequence: CDR1 LGHDT, CDR2 YNNKEL (reference sequence). The CDR3 region has the DNA TGTGCCAGCAGCGATACAGTGGGGGAGCAGTACTTC. Translated: CASSDTVGEQYF.

V gene TRBV5-6 combines with J gene TRBJ2-2; D unclear. CDR1 SGHDT and CDR2 YYEEEE come from the germline V gene. This CDR3 spans 14 amino acids. V was cut by 2 bases and J by 5 bases, with 10 bases left in between. The CDR3 DNA follows: TGTGCCAGCAGCTTATTAACCAATACCGGGGAGCTGTTTTTT. Translation: CASSLLTNTGELFF.

This chain joins TRBV29-1 and TRBJ2-7; D may correspond to TRBD1 or TRBD2 (5 bases each). The germline gives CDR1 SQVTM, CDR2 ANQGSEA. The CDR3 runs 13 residues. The germline V and J ends were trimmed by 4 bases and 5 bases, with 15 bases remaining between them. CDR3 sequence: CSVAWGRSHEQYF. The CDR3 DNA reads as TGCAGCGTTGCATGGGGGAGAAGCCACGAGCAGTACTTC.

The V and J genes are TRBV12-3 or TRBV12-4 and TRBJ1-4, with a tentative D call TRBD1 (5 bases). The CDR3 totals 13 residues. The V end was cut by 4 bases, the J end by 10 bases, with 13 bases between. CDR3 nucleotides: TGTGCCAGCAGTTCGAACAGGAACGTAAAACTGTTTTTT. Translated, it gives CASSSNRNVKLFF.

The rearrangement uses TRBV29-1 and TRBJ1-1, with D perhaps TRBD1 (5 bases). Trimming left V 5 bases short and J 0 bases short, with 13 bases between. The CDR3 contains 14 residues. CDR1 SQVTM and CDR2 ANQGSEA come from the germline V gene. In nucleotides, the CDR3 is TGCAGCGTTCGTGGGGCCGGGGTGAACACTGAAGCTTTCTTT. Its translation is CSVRGAGVNTEAFF.

V usage is TRBV4-1 and J usage is TRBJ1-1, with TRBD1 as a possible D gene (6 bases). With 2 bases removed from V and 0 bases from J, the gap between germline ends came to 13 bases. Germline-derived CDR1 and CDR2 are MGHRA and YSYEKL. The length of the CDR3 is 16 residues. The CDR3 is CASSQPPQGLNTEAFF. Here the CDR3 DNA reads TGCGCCAGCAGCCAACCTCCCCAGGGGTTGAACACTGAAGCTTTCTTT.

V is TRBV6-5 and J is TRBJ1-1; possible D gene TRBD1, 5 bases. The CDR3 loop spans 15 amino acids. From germline, CDR1 is MNHEY and CDR2 SVGAGI. Deletions cut 6 bases from V and 3 bases from J, with 17 bases between. The CDR3 coding sequence is TGTGCCAGCAGACTACCCTCGTTAGGGGACACTGAAGCTTTCTTT. Translating gives CASRLPSLGDTEAFF.

J is TRBJ1-5 and V is TRBV7-9; 8 bases are a match to TRBD1. This CDR3 is 13 amino acids long. Trimming cost V 8 bases and J 6 bases; bases outside gene matches: 6. In germline, CDR1 is SEHNR, CDR2 FQNEAQ (reference sequence). The CDR3 nucleotides read TGTGCCAGCGGGACAGGAGCGGGTCAGCCCCAGCATTTT. Translating it yields CASGTGAGQPQHF. Supplemented by reference TRBV7-9 and TRBJ1-5, the full variable domain reads DTGVSQNPRHKITKRGQNVTFRCDPISEHNRLYWYRQTLGQGPEFLTYFQNEAQLEKSRLLSDRFSAERPKGSFSTLEIQRTEQGDSAMYLCASGTGAGQPQHFGDGTRLSIL.

The chain employs TRBV12-3 or TRBV12-4 and TRBJ1-1; TRBD1 matches at 9 bases. V lost 3 bases to trimming and J lost 4 bases; unmatched junction nucleotides: 6. The CDR3 contains 15 residues. CDR3 amino acids: CASSLGDRDVTEAFF. The CDR3 DNA reads TGTGCCAGCAGTTTGGGGGACAGGGACGTCACTGAAGCTTTCTTT.

The J gene is TRBJ1-5, the V gene TRBV12-3 or TRBV12-4, with 8 bases matching TRBD1. The V and J ends lost 3 bases and 0 bases, in that order; junction bases with no gene match: 7. The CDR3 length is 17 residues. The CDR3, as DNA: TGTGCCAGCAGTTTCGCAGGGGGCGCGGTTAGCAATCAGCCCCAGCATTTT. This encodes CASSFAGGAVSNQPQHF.

The chain uses TRBV12-3 or TRBV12-4 and TRBJ1-5; 7 nucleotides align to TRBD1. The CDR3 has 15 amino acids. V gave up 4 bases and J gave up 4 bases; unmatched junction bases: 7. In DNA form, the CDR3 reads TGTGCCAGCAGTTCGGTGGACAGGATTAATCAGCCCCAGCATTTT. Its translation is CASSSVDRINQPQHF.

This rearrangement joins TRBV7-9 to TRBJ1-2, with TRBD1 identical over 9 bases. The junction had 7 bases not matched to a gene; V was cut back by 5 bases and J by 6 bases. CDR3 size: 14 residues. The germline V gene has CDR1 SEHNR and CDR2 FQNEAQ (reference sequence). The CDR3 region is CASSLRQGEDGYTF. CDR3 sequence (DNA): TGTGCCAGCAGCCTAAGACAGGGGGAGGATGGCTACACCTTC. Complete variable domain (other parts from reference TRBV7-9 and TRBJ1-2): DTGVSQNPRHKITKRGQNVTFRCDPISEHNRLYWYRQTLGQGPEFLTYFQNEAQLEKSRLLSDRFSAERPKGSFSTLEIQRTEQGDSAMYLCASSLRQGEDGYTFGSGTRLTVV.

This clonotype was counted between two and nine times. V gene TRBV19 combines with J gene TRBJ1-5, with TRBD1 matching over 7 bases. Germline V gene sequence: CDR1 LNHDA, CDR2 SQIVND (reference sequence). V was clipped by 4 bases and J by 6 bases; unmatched bases: 6. This CDR3 region has 14 residues. As DNA, the CDR3 is TGTGCCAGTAGTACTACAGGGGCTAGTCAGCCCCAGCATTTT. Encoded protein: CASSTTGASQPQHF.

The chain employs TRBV15 and TRBJ1-4; D remains ambiguous. Deletions cut 3 bases from V and 6 bases from J, with 20 bases between. The CDR3 runs to 17 residues. CDR1 is LNHNV, CDR2 YYDKDF, per germline (reference sequence). CDR3 DNA: TGTGCCACCAGCAGCCCGGACCGACAACTCCTTTATGAAAAACTGTTTTTT. Its protein is CATSSPDRQLLYEKLFF. Using reference TRBV15 and TRBJ1-4 for the parts outside the CDR3, the full variable domain is DAMVIQNPRYQVTQFGKPVTLSCSQTLNHNVMYWYQQKSSQAPKLLFHYYDKDFNNEADTPDNFQSRRPNTSFCFLDIRSPGLGDTAMYLCATSSPDRQLLYEKLFFGSGTQLSVL.

This clonotype was seen only a few times. The chain is built from TRBV4-1 and TRBJ2-7; D assignment may be TRBD1 or TRBD2 (6 bases each). V lost 0 bases and J lost 0, with 12 bases in between. Germline values: CDR1 MGHRA, CDR2 YSYEKL. The CDR3 is 16 amino acids. CDR3 DNA: TGCGCCAGCAGCCAAGATAAGGGGGGCAGCTCCTACGAGCAGTACTTC. It yields the protein CASSQDKGGSSYEQYF.

A word on this clonotype: A read error may produce the germline difference seen at one junction end. This chain joins TRBV25-1 and TRBJ1-1; D might be TRBD1 (5 bases). This CDR3 is 14 amino acids long. Looked up from germline, CDR1 is MGHDK and CDR2 is SYGVNS. The CDR3 here is CASSEGPRNAEAFF. The CDR3 DNA follows: TGTGCCAGCAGTGAGGGACCTAGGAACGCTGAAGCTTTCTTT.

This clonotype has only a few counts. The chain couples TRBV6-5 to TRBJ1-1; weak D call: TRBD1 (6 bases). V was pared by 8 bases and J by 5 bases, with 15 bases between. Germline CDR1 and CDR2: MNHEY and SVGAGI. This CDR3 contains 13 residues. The CDR3 region is CASGRGTLTEAFF. The CDR3 DNA sequence: TGTGCCAGCGGGAGGGGGACCTTGACTGAAGCTTTCTTT.

The gene calls are TRBV19 and TRBJ2-1, with TRBD1 identical over 8 bases. The V gene's germline CDR1 is LNHDA and CDR2 SQIVND (reference sequence). The CDR3 sequence is 15 residues long. Trimming removed 4 bases from V and 6 bases from J; junction bases left unmatched: 8. DNA of the CDR3: TGTGCCAGTAGTAGCCAGGGGGCGTTAACCAATGAGCAGTTCTTC. Translation: CASSSQGALTNEQFF.

V is TRBV29-1 and J is TRBJ2-1, with 7 bases matching TRBD1. J was trimmed by 2 bases and V by 4 bases; bases with no gene match: 11. The V gene's germline CDR1 is SQVTM and CDR2 ANQGSEA. This CDR3 is 16 amino acids long. CDR3 amino acids: CSVGLALQGAYNEQFF. The CDR3 DNA follows: TGCAGCGTTGGACTCGCCTTGCAGGGGGCCTACAATGAGCAGTTCTTC.

V and J are TRBV4-2 and TRBJ2-1; 9 bases are a match to TRBD2. V lost 4 bases and J lost 7; bases outside the gene matches: 11. Germline V gives CDR1 LGHNA, CDR2 YNFKEQ. This CDR3 comprises 16 residues. The CDR3 loop reads CASSPEREAIVNEQFF. CDR3 bases: TGTGCCAGCAGCCCTGAGCGGGAGGCGATAGTAAATGAGCAGTTCTTC.

In its sample, this clonotype was seen a few times. The chain couples TRBV20-1 to TRBJ1-1, with 9 bases lining up with TRBD1. The CDR3 is 16 amino acids. The V gene's germline CDR1 is DFQATT and CDR2 SNEGSKA (reference sequence). Trimming took 3 bases from V and 2 from J; bases not matched to a gene: 10. CDR3 loop: CSARYRWGQGNTEAFF. The DNA for the CDR3 is TGCAGTGCTAGGTATCGATGGGGACAGGGAAACACTGAAGCTTTCTTT.

The CDR3 here is CASSLRTRGDTEAFF. In DNA form, the CDR3 reads TGCGCCAGCAGCCTCCGGACAAGAGGGGACACTGAAGCTTTCTTT. The chain has TRBV5-1 and TRBJ1-1, with D maybe TRBD1 (5 bases). CDR3 length: 15 amino acids. The V end lost 4 bases, the J end lost 3 bases, and 16 bases lay between the germline ends. Germline CDR1 SGHRS, CDR2 YFSETQ. Supplemented by reference TRBV5-1 and TRBJ1-1, the full variable domain reads KAGVTQTPRYLIKTRGQQVTLSCSPISGHRSVSWYQQTPGQGLQFLFEYFSETQRNKGNFPGRFSGRQFSNSRSEMNVSTLELGDSALYLCASSLRTRGDTEAFFGQGTRLTVV.

This clonotype was seen only a few times. The chain joins TRBV7-9 to TRBJ1-1; 8 bases map to TRBD1. Germline values: CDR1 SEHNR, CDR2 FQNEAQ (reference sequence). V shed 4 bases and J 1 base; nucleotides not matched to a gene: 5. The CDR3 length is 15 residues. CDR3 coding DNA: TGTGCCAGCAGCTCCAGGGGGCATTCGAACACTGAAGCTTTCTTT. Translated: CASSSRGHSNTEAFF.

In this sample, this clonotype turned up a few times. The rearrangement uses TRBV28 and TRBJ2-5; weak D call: TRBD1 (6 bases). CDR3 length equals 12 residues. V was trimmed by 10 bases and J by 10 bases, leaving 19 bases between them. Germline V lookup: CDR1 MDHEN, CDR2 SYDVKM. CDR3 amino acids: CANSIRGGVQYF. The CDR3 DNA follows: TGTGCCAACTCCATTCGAGGGGGAGTCCAGTACTTC.

The rearrangement joins TRBV28 to TRBJ2-1; no firm D call. CDR1 is MDHEN, CDR2 SYDVKM, per germline. CDR3 length: 13 amino acids. V was trimmed by 3 bases and J by 9 bases, leaving 12 bases between them. The CDR3 region has the DNA TGTGCCAGCAGTTTTGCACTTGGGTCTGAGCAGTTCTTC. The encoded protein is CASSFALGSEQFF.

There are a few counts of this clonotype. The CDR3 sequence: CASGSGDRVHYGYTF. The CDR3 DNA reads as TGTGCCAGCGGTTCCGGGGACAGGGTTCACTATGGCTACACCTTC. The genes are TRBV12-3 or TRBV12-4 and TRBJ1-2, with TRBD1 matching over 9 bases. V lost 8 bases to trimming and J lost 3 bases; unmatched junction nucleotides: 10. The CDR3 covers 15 residues.

The chain recombines TRBV19 with TRBJ2-3; 10 nucleotides match TRBD2. Trimming removed 10 bases from V and 7 bases from J; junction bases left unmatched: 11. Germline CDR1 LNHDA, CDR2 SQIVND (reference sequence). The CDR3 consists of 14 residues. The CDR3 DNA follows: TGTGCCACCTCGACTAGCGGGTCCGTGAATACGCAGTATTTT. Translating it yields CATSTSGSVNTQYF.

The chain has TRBV5-1 and TRBJ1-5; tentative D call: TRBD1 (6 bases). The CDR3 is 15 residues long. Trimming removed 6 bases from V and 8 bases from J, with 21 bases in between. Looked up from germline, CDR1 is SGHRS and CDR2 is YFSETQ. As DNA, the CDR3 is TGCGCCAGCACCCCTACAGGGACGTCCTTTGAGCCCCAGCATTTT. Translating gives CASTPTGTSFEPQHF.

The rearrangement uses TRBV5-1 and TRBJ2-5; 8 nucleotides align to TRBD1. Germline V lookup: CDR1 SGHRS, CDR2 YFSETQ. Trimming at V came to 4 bases and at J to 4 bases, leaving 6 bases not matched to a gene. This CDR3 region has 14 residues. The CDR3 DNA is TGCGCCAGCAGCCGGGACAGGCGTTCAGAGACCCAGTACTTC. Translated, it gives CASSRDRRSETQYF. The variable domain in full, with the rest retrieved from reference TRBV5-1 and TRBJ2-5, is KAGVTQTPRYLIKTRGQQVTLSCSPISGHRSVSWYQQTPGQGLQFLFEYFSETQRNKGNFPGRFSGRQFSNSRSEMNVSTLELGDSALYLCASSRDRRSETQYFGPGTRLLVL.

The rearrangement joins TRBV7-9 to TRBJ1-6; D is uncertain. CDR3 length: 15 amino acids. Looked up from germline, CDR1 is SEHNR and CDR2 is FQNEAQ (reference sequence). The germline V and J ends were trimmed by 4 bases and 1 base, with 8 bases remaining between them. CDR3 in DNA: TGTGCCAGCAGCTCGGGAGGATCCTATAATTCACCCCTCCACTTT. This translates into CASSSGGSYNSPLHF.

V and J are TRBV7-9 and TRBJ2-1; TRBD1 matches at 9 bases. V shed 7 bases, J shed 3 bases, and the junction held 10 bases outside the gene matches. CDR3 length equals 16 residues. Germline loops: CDR1 SEHNR, CDR2 FQNEAQ (reference sequence). In DNA, the CDR3 is TGTGCCAGCATCGATTTGGACAGGGGCAGCTACAATGAGCAGTTCTTC. Its protein product is CASIDLDRGSYNEQFF.